This TCR beta chain was profiled in a study of T cell responses to AZD1222 COVID-19 vaccine. Whole-study results and caveats: Close to half of all spike-specific TCRs reportedly target regions of the variants that are unmutated.

Sequencing used immunoSEQ multiplex PCR; TCRdb keeps in-frame clones, though not all of them. The sample lists 200,000 or so clones; 92% were seen once. Comments on this clone: Its specificity is unknown.

CDR3 length: 16 amino acids. The V gene lost 0 bases and the J gene lost 0 bases, with 9 bases spanning the gap. V is TRBV23-1 and J is TRBJ1-5, with no clear D. TRBV23-1 is recorded as an ORF, its role being uncertain. The sequencing here drew on peripheral blood, taken on day 0 of AZD1222 vaccination. This TCR came from an adult in good health. CDR3 loop: CASSQSWDNSNQPQHF. CDR3 sequence (DNA): TGCGCCAGCAGTCAATCGTGGGATAATAGCAATCAGCCCCAGCATTTT.